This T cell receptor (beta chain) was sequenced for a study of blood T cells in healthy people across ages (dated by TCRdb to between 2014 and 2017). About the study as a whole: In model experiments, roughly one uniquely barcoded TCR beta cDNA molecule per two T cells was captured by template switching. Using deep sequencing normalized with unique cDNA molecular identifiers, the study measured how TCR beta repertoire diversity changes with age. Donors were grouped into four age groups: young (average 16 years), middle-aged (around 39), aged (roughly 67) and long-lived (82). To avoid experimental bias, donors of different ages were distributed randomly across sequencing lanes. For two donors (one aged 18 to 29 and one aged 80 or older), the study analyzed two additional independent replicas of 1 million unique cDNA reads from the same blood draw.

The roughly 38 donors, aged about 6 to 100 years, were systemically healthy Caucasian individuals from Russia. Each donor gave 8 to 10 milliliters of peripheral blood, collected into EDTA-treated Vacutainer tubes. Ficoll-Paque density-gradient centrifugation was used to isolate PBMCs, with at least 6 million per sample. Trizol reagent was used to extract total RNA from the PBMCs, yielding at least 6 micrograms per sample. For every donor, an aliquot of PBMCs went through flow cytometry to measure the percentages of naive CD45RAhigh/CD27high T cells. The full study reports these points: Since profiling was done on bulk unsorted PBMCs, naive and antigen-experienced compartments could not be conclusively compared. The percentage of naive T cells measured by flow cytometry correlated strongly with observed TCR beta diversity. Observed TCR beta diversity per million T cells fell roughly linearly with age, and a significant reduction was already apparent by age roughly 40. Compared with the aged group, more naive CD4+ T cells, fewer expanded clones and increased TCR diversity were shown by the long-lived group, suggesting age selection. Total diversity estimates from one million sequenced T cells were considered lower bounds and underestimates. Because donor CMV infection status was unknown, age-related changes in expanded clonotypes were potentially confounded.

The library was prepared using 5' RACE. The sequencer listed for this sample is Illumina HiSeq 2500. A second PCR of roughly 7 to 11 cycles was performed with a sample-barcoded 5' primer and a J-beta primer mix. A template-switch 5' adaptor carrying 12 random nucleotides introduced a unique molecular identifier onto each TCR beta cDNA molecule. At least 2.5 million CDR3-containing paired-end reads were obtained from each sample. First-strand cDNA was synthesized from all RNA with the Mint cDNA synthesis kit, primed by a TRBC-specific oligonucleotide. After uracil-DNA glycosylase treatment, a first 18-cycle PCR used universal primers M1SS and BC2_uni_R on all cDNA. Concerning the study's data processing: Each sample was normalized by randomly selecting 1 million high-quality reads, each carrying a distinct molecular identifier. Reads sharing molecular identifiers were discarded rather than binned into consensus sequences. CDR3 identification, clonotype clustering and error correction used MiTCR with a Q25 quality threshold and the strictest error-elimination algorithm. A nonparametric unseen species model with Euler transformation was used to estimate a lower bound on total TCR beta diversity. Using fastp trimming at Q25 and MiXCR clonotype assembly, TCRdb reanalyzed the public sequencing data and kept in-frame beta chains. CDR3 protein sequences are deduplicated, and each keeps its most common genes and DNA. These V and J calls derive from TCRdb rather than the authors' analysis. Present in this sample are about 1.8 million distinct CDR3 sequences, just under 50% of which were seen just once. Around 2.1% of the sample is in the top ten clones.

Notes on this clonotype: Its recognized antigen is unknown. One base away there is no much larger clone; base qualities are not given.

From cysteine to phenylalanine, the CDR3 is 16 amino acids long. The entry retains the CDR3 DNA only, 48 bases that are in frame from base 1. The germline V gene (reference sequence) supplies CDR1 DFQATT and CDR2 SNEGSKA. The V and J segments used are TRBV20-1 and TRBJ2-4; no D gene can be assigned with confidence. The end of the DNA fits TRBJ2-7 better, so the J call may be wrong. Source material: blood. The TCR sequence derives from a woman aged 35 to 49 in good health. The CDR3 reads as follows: CSARRAEGILSYEQYF. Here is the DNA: TGCAGTGCTAGAAGGGCCGAAGGAATCCTGAGCTACGAGCAGTACTTC.